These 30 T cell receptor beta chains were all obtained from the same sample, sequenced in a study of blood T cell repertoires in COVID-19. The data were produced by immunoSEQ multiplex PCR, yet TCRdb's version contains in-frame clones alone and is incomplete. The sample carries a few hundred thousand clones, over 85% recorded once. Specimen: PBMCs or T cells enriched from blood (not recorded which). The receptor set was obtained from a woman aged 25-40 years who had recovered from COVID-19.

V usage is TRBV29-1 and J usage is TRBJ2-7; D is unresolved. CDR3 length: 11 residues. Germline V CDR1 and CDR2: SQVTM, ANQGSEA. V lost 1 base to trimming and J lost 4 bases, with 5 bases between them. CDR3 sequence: CSVEVSYEQYF. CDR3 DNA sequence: TGCAGCGTTGAAGTTTCATACGAGCAGTACTTC.

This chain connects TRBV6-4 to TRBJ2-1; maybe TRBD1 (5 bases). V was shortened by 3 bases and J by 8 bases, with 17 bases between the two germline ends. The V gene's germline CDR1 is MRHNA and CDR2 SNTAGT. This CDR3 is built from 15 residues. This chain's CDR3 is CASSEAGHSTDEQFF. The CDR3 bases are TGTGCCAGCAGTGAGGCAGGACACTCGACCGATGAGCAGTTCTTC.

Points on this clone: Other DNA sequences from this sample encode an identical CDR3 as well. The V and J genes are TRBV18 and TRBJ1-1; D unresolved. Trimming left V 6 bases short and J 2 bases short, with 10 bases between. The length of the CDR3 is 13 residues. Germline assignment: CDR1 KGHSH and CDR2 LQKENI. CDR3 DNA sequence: TGTGCCAGCTCCCCCCTTTATAACACTGAAGCTTTCTTT. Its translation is CASSPLYNTEAFF.

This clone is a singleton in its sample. This chain's CDR3 is CATSDSPGYGYTF. Written as DNA, the CDR3 is TGTGCCACCAGTGATTCGCCAGGGTATGGCTACACCTTC. The V call is TRBV24-1, the J call TRBJ1-2; weak D call: TRBD1 (5 bases). The CDR3 has 13 amino acids. Germline loops: CDR1 KGHDR, CDR2 SFDVKD. The ends were cut back, 2 bases at V and 5 bases at J, with 8 bases in the middle.

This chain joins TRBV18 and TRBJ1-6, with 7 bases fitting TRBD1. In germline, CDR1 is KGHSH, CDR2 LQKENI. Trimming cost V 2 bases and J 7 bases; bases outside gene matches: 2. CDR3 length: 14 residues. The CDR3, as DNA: TGTGCCAGCTCACCAGGGACAGCGAATTCACCCCTCCACTTT. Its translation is CASSPGTANSPLHF.

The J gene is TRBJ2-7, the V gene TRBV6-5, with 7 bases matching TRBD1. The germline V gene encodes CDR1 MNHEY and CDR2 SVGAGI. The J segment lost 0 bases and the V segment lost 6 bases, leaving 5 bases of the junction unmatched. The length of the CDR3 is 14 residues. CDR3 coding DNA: TGTGCCAGCAGGGGACAGTCCAGCTCCTACGAGCAGTACTTC. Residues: CASRGQSSSYEQYF.

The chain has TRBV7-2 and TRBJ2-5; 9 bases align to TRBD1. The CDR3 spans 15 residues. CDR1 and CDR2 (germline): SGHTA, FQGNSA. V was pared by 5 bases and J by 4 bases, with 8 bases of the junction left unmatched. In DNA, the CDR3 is TGTGCCAGCAGCGACTCCGGGACAGGGACAGAGACCCAGTACTTC. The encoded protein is CASSDSGTGTETQYF.

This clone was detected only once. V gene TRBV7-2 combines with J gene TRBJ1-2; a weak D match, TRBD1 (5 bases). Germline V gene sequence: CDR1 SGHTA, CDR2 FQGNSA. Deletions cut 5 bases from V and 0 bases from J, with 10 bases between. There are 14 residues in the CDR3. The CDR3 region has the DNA TGTGCCAGCAGCGCAACGACAGCTAACTATGGCTACACCTTC. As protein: CASSATTANYGYTF.

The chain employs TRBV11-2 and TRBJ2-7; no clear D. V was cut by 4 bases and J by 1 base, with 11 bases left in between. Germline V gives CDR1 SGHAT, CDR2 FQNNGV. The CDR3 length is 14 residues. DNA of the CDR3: TGTGCCAGCAGCTCAACAACGAGGTCCTACGAGCAGTACTTC. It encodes CASSSTTRSYEQYF.

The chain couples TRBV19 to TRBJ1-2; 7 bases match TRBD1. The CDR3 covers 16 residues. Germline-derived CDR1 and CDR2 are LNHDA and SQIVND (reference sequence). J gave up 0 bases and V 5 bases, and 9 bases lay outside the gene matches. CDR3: CASSAPRTGSNYGYTF. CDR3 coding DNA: TGTGCCAGTAGTGCCCCTCGGACAGGATCTAACTATGGCTACACCTTC.

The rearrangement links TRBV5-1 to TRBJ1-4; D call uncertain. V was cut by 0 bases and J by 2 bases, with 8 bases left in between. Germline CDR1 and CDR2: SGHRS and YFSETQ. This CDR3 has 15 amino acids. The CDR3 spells CASSLGARTNEKLFF. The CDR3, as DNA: TGCGCCAGCAGCTTGGGGGCCAGGACTAATGAAAAACTGTTTTTT.

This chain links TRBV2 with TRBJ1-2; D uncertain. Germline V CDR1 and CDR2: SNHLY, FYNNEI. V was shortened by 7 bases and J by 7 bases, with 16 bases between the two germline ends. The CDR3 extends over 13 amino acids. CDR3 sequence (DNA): TGTGCCAGCACCCCGGGGTTGATCGGTGGCTACACCTTC. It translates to CASTPGLIGGYTF. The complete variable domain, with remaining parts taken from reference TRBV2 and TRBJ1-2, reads EPEVTQTPSHQVTQMGQEVILRCVPISNHLYFYWYRQILGQKVEFLVSFYNNEISEKSEIFDDQFSVERPDGSNFTLKIRSTKLEDSAMYFCASTPGLIGGYTFGSGTRLTVV.

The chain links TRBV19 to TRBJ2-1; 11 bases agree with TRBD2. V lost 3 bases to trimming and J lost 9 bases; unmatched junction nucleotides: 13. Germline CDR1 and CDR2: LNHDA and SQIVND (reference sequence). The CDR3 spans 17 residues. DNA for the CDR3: TGTGCCAGTAGTATGGGGCTAGCGGGAGGTTTGCGGATTGAGCAGTTCTTC. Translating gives CASSMGLAGGLRIEQFF.

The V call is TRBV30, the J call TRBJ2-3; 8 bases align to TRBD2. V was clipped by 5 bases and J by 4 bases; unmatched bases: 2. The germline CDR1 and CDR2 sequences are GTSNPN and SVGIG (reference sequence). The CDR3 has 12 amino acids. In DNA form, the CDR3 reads TGTGCCTGGGGGACTAGTGCAGATACGCAGTATTTT. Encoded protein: CAWGTSADTQYF.

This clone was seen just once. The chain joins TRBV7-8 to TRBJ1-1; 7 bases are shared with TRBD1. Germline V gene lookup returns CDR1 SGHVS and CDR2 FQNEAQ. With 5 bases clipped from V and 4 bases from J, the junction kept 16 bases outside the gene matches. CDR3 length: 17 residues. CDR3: CASSGRRRGTWGTEAFF. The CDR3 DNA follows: TGTGCCAGCAGCGGGCGTCGCAGGGGGACCTGGGGCACTGAAGCTTTCTTT.

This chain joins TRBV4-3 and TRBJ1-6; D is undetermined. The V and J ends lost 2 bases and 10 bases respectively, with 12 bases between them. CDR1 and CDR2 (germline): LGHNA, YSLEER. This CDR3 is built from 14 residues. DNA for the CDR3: TGCGCCAGCAGCCAAATACGGAAGAGGTCACCCCTCCACTTT. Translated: CASSQIRKRSPLHF.

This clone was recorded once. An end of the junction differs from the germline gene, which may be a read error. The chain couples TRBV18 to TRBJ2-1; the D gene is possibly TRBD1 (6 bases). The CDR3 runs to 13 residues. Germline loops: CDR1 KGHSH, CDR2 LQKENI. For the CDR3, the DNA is TGTGCCAGCTCAGACCAGGGGTTAGAAATGTCGCTCTTC. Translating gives CASSDQGLEMSLF.

The CDR3 coding sequence is TGTGCCAGCAGTGCCCTGGACATTCAGGGGCCCCAGCATTTT. Translating it yields CASSALDIQGPQHF. This chain uses TRBV28 with TRBJ1-5; tentatively, D is TRBD1 (5 bases). The germline V gene encodes CDR1 MDHEN and CDR2 SYDVKM. V lost 5 bases and J 9 bases, leaving 17 bases between the germline ends. This CDR3 spans 14 amino acids. Complete variable domain (other parts from reference TRBV28 and TRBJ1-5): DVKVTQSSRYLVKRTGEKVFLECVQDMDHENMFWYRQDPGLGLRLIYFSYDVKMKEKGDIPEGYSVSREKKERFSLILESASTNQTSMYLCASSALDIQGPQHFGDGTRLSIL.

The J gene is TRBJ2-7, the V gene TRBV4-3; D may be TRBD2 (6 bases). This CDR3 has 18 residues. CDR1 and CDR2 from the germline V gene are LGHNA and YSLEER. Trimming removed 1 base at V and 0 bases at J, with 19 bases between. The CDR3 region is CASSQVIRRDLISYEQYF. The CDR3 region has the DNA TGCGCCAGCAGCCAAGTGATTAGGAGGGACCTTATCTCCTACGAGCAGTACTTC.

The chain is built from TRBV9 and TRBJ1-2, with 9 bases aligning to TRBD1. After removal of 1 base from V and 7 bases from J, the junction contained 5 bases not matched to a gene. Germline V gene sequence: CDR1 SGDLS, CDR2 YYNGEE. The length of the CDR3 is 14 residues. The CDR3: CASSVMTGGSGYTF. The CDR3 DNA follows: TGTGCCAGCAGCGTAATGACAGGGGGATCTGGCTACACCTTC.

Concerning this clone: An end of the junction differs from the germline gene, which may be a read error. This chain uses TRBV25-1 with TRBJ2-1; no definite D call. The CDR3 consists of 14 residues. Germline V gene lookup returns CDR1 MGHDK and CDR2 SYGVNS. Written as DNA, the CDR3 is TGTGCCAGCAGAGAATCCCCAGGTTCTCATGAGCAGTTCTTC. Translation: CASRESPGSHEQFF. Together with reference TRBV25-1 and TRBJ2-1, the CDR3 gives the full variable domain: EADIYQTPRYLVIGTGKKITLECSQTMGHDKMYWYQQDPGMELHLIHYSYGVNSTEKGDLSSESTVSRIRTEHFPLTLESARPSHTSQYLCASRESPGSHEQFFGPGTRLTVL.

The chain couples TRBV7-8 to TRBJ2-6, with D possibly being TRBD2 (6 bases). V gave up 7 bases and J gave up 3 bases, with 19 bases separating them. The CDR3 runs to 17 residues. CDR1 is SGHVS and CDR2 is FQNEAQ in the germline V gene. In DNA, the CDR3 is TGTGCCAGCACCATCTTACCCCAGGGACTTGGGGCCAACGTCCTGACTTTC. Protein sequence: CASTILPQGLGANVLTF.

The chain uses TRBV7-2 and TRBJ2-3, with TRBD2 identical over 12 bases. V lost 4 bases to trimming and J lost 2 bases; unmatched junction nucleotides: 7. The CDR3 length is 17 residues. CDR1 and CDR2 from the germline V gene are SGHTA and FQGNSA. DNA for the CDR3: TGTGCCAGCAGCTCAACTCTAGCGGGGGGGGCCACAGATACGCAGTATTTT. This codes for CASSSTLAGGATDTQYF.

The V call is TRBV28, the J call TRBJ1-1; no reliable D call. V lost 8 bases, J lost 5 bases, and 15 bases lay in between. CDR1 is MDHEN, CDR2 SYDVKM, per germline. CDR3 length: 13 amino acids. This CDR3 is CASGPLGATEAFF. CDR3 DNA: TGTGCCAGCGGGCCCTTGGGAGCAACTGAAGCTTTCTTT.

As DNA, the CDR3 is TGCGCCAGCAGCCCCACTAAAGGCACAGATACGCAGTATTTT. It specifies CASSPTKGTDTQYF. The chain carries TRBV5-1 and TRBJ2-3; no reliable D call. The CDR3 totals 14 residues. V lost 4 bases and J lost 1, with 10 bases in between. CDR1 and CDR2 (germline): SGHRS, YFSETQ.

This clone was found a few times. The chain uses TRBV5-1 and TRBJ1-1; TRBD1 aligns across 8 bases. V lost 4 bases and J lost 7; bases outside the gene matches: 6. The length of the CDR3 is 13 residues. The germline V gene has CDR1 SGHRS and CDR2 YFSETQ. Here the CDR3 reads CASSRPDRGEAFF. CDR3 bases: TGCGCCAGCAGCCGCCCCGACAGGGGTGAAGCTTTCTTT.

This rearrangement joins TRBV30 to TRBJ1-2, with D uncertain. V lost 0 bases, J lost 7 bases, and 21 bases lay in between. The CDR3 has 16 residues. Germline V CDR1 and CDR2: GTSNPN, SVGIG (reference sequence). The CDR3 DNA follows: TGTGCCTGGAGTGTACTCGGTTTCGGCGCGGCCCGTGGCTACACCTTC. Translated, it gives CAWSVLGFGAARGYTF.

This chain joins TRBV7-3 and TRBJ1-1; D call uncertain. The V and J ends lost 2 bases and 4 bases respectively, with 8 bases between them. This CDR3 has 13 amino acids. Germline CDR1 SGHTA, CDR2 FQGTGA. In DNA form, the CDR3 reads TGTGCCAGCAGCTTAGGAGTAGGCACTGAAGCTTTCTTT. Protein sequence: CASSLGVGTEAFF.

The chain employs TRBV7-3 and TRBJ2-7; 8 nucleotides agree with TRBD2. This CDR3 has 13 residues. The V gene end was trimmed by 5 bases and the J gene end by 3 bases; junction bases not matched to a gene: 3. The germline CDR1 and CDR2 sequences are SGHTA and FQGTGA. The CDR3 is CASSRTSSYEQYF. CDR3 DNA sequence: TGTGCCAGCAGCCGGACTAGCAGCTACGAGCAGTACTTC.

Here the CDR3 reads CASSLGQGNTIYF. The CDR3 DNA follows: TGTGCCAGCAGCCTGGGACAGGGGAACACCATATATTTT. The genes are TRBV7-2 and TRBJ1-3, with TRBD1 matching 10 bases. Germline V CDR1 and CDR2: SGHTA, FQGNSA. V trimming: 5 bases; J trimming: 7 bases; junction bases outside the gene matches: 2. This CDR3 comprises 13 residues.